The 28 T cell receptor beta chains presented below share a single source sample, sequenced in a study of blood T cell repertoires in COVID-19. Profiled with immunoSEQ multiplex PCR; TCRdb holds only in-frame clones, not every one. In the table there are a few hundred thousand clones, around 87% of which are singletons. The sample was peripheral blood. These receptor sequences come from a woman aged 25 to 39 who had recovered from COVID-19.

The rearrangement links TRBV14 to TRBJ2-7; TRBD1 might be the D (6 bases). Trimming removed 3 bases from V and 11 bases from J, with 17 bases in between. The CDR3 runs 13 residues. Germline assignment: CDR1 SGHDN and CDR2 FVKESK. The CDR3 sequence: CASSQGTRTAKYF. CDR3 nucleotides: TGTGCCAGCAGCCAGGGAACTCGGACAGCTAAGTACTTC.

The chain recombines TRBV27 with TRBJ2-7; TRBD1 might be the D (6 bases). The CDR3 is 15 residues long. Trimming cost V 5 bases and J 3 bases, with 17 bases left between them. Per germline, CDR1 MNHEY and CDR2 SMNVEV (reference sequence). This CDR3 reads CASSLDPTGFYEQYF. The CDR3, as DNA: TGTGCCAGCAGTCTCGATCCGACAGGATTCTACGAGCAGTACTTC.

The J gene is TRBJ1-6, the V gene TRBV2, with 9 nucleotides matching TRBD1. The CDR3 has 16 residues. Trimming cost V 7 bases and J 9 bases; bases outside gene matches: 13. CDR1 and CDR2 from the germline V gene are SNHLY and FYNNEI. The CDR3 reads CASTLRPGQGSSPLHF. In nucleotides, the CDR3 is TGTGCCAGCACCCTAAGACCGGGACAGGGTTCTTCACCCCTCCACTTT.

The CDR3 spells CASTGGLGGETQYF. The CDR3 DNA is TGTGCCAGCACTGGGGGCCTCGGGGGGGAGACCCAGTACTTC. This sequence joins TRBV2 and TRBJ2-5, with D possibly TRBD2 on 7 matching bases. The germline V and J ends were trimmed by 7 bases and 5 bases, with 17 bases remaining between them. Germline loops: CDR1 SNHLY, CDR2 FYNNEI. The CDR3 has 14 residues.

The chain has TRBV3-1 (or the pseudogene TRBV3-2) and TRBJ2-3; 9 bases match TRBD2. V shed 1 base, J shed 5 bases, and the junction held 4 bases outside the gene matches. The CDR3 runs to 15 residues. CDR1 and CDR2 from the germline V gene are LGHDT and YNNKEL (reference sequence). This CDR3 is CASSQGGGAGDTQYF. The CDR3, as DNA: TGTGCCAGCAGCCAAGGCGGGGGGGCTGGAGATACGCAGTATTTT.

The CDR3 is CASSFGLVLQETQYF. For the CDR3, the DNA is TGTGCCAGCAGCTTCGGACTAGTCCTACAAGAGACCCAGTACTTC. The chain has TRBV7-9 and TRBJ2-5, with 7 bases lining up with TRBD2. The trim removed 3 bases at V and 2 bases at J, leaving 6 bases unmatched. The germline V gene encodes CDR1 SEHNR and CDR2 FQNEAQ (reference sequence). CDR3 length: 15 residues. Together with reference TRBV7-9 and TRBJ2-5, the CDR3 gives the full variable domain: DTGVSQNPRHKITKRGQNVTFRCDPISEHNRLYWYRQTLGQGPEFLTYFQNEAQLEKSRLLSDRFSAERPKGSFSTLEIQRTEQGDSAMYLCASSFGLVLQETQYFGPGTRLLVL.

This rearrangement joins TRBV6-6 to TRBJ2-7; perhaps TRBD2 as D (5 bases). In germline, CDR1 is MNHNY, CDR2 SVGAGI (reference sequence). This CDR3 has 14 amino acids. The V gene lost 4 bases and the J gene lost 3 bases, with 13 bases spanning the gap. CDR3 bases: TGTGCCAGCAGTTTATACCGGGAAAACTACGAGCAGTACTTC. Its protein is CASSLYRENYEQYF.

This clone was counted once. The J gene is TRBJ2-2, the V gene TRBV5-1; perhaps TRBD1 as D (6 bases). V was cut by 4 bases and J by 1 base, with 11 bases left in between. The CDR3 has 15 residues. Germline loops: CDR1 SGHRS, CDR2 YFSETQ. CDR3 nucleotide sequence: TGCGCCAGCAGCATCCGGACAGAGAACACCGGGGAGCTGTTTTTT. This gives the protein CASSIRTENTGELFF.

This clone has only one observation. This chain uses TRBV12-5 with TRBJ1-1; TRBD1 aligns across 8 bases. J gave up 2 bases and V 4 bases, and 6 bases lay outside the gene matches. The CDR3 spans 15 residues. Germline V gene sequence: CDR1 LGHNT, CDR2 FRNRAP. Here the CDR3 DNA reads TGTGCTAGTGGTTCCCGACAGGGGATAAACACTGAAGCTTTCTTT. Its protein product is CASGSRQGINTEAFF. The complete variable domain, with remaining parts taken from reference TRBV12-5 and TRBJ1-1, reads DARVTQTPRHKVTEMGQEVTMRCQPILGHNTVFWYRQTMMQGLELLAYFRNRAPLDDSGMPKDRFSAEMPDATLATLKIQPSEPRDSAVYFCASGSRQGINTEAFFGQGTRLTVV.

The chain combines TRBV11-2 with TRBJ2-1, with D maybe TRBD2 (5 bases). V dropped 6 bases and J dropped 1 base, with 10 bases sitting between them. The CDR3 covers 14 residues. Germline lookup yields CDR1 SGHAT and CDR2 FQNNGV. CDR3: CASRRTGSYNEQFF. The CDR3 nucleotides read TGTGCCAGCAGACGGACTGGGTCCTACAATGAGCAGTTCTTC.

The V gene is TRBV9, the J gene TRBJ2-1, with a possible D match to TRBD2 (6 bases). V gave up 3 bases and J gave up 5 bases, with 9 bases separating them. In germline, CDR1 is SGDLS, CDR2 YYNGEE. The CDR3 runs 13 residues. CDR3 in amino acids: CASSGGVNNEQFF. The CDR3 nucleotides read TGTGCCAGCAGCGGGGGGGTCAACAATGAGCAGTTCTTC.

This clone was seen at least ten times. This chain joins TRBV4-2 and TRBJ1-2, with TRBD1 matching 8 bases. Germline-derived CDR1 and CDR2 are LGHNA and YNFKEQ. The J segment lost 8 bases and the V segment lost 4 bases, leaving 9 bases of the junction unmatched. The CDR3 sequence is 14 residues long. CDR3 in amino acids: CASSPGQGARGYTF. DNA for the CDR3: TGTGCCAGCAGCCCCGGTCAGGGGGCTCGAGGCTACACCTTC.

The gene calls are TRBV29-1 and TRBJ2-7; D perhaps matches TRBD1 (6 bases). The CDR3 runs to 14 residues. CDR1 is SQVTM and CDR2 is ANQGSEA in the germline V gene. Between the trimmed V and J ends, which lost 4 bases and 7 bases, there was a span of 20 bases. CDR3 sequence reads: CSVGELTGLQEQYF. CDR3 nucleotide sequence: TGCAGCGTTGGGGAACTGACAGGACTCCAGGAGCAGTACTTC.

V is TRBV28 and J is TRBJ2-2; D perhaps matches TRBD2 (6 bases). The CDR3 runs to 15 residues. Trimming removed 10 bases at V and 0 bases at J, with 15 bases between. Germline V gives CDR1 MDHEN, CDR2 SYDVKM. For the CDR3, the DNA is TGTGCCACCGGACGGGGAGGAACGAACACCGGGGAGCTGTTTTTT. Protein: CATGRGGTNTGELFF.

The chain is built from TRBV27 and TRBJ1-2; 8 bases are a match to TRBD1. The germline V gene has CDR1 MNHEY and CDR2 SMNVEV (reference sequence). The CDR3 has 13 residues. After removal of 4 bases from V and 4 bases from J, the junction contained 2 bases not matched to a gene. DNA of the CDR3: TGTGCCAGCAGTTCAGGGGGCCTCTATGGCTACACCTTC. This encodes CASSSGGLYGYTF.

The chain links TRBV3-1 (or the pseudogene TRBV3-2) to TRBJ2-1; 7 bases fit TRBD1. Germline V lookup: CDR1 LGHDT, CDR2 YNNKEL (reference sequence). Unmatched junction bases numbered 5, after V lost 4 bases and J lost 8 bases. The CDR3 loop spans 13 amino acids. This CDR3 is CASSPTGQHEQFF. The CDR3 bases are TGTGCCAGCAGCCCGACAGGGCAGCATGAGCAGTTCTTC.

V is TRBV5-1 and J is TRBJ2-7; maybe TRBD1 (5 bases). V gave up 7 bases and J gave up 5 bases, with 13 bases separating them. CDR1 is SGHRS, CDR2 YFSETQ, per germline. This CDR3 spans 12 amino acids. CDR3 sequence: CASRQSGDEQYF. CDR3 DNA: TGCGCCAGCCGACAGTCTGGAGACGAGCAGTACTTC.

The CDR3 loop reads CASSVETSGLGNEQFF. The CDR3 nucleotides read TGTGCCAGCAGCGTGGAGACTAGCGGGTTAGGTAATGAGCAGTTCTTC. This chain links TRBV9 with TRBJ2-1, with 10 bases matching TRBD2. The CDR3 loop spans 16 amino acids. Germline V gives CDR1 SGDLS, CDR2 YYNGEE. J lost 7 bases, V lost 2 bases, and 9 bases had no gene match.

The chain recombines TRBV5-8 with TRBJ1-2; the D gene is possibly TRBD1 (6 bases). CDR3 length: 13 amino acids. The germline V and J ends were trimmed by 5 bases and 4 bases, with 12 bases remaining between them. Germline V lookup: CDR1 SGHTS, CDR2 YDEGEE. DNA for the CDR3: TGTGCCAGCAGGGAACAGGGCACCTATGGCTACACCTTC. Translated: CASREQGTYGYTF.

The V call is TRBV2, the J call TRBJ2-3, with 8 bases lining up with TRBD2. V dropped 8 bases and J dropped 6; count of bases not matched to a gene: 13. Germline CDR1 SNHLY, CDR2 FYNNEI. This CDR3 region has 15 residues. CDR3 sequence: CASALGLERGDTQYF. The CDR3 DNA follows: TGTGCCAGCGCCCTGGGACTAGAGAGGGGGGATACGCAGTATTTT.

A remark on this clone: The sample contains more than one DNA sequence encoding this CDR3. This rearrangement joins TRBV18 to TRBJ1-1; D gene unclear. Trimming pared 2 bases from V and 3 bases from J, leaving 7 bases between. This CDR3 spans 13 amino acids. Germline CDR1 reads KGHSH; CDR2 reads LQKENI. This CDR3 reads CASSPTGDTEAFF. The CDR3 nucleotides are TGTGCCAGCTCACCAACGGGTGACACTGAAGCTTTCTTT.

CDR3 residues: CASSQVTGQHYEQYF. In nucleotides, the CDR3 is TGTGCCAGCAGCCAAGTTACGGGACAGCATTACGAGCAGTACTTC. The chain combines TRBV14 with TRBJ2-7, with TRBD1 matching 7 bases. Looked up from germline, CDR1 is SGHDN and CDR2 is FVKESK. The CDR3 spans 15 residues. Losses at the gene ends were 1 base for V and 4 bases for J; bases not matched to a gene: 7.

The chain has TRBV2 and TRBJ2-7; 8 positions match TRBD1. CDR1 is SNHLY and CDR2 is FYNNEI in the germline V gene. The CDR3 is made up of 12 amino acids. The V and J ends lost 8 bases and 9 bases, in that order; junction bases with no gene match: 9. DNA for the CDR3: TGTGCCAGCCTCGGCAGGGGGACAGGGCAGTACTTC. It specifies CASLGRGTGQYF.

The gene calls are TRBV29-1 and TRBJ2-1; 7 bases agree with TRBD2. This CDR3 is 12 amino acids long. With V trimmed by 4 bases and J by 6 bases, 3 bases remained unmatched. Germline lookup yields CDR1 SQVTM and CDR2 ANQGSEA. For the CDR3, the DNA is TGCAGCGTTGCCTCTAGCGGCAATGAGCAGTTCTTC. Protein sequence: CSVASSGNEQFF.

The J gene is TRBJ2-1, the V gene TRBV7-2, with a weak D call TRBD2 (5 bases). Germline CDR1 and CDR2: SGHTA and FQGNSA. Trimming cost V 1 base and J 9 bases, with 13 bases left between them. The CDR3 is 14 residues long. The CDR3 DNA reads TGTGCCAGCAGCTTAGTGGACTCCCGGGGTGAGCAGTTCTTC. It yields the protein CASSLVDSRGEQFF.

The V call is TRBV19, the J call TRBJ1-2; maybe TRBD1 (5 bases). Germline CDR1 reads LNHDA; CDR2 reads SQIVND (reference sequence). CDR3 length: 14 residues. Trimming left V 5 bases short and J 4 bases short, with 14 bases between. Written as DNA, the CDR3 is TGTGCCAGTAGTCCATTCAGGGAGGCCTATGGCTACACCTTC. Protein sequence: CASSPFREAYGYTF.

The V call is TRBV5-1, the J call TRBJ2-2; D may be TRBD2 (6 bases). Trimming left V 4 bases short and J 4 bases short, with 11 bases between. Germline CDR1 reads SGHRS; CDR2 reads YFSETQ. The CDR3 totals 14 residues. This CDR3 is CASSLEGGTGELFF. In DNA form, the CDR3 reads TGCGCCAGCAGCCTAGAGGGAGGCACCGGGGAGCTGTTTTTT.

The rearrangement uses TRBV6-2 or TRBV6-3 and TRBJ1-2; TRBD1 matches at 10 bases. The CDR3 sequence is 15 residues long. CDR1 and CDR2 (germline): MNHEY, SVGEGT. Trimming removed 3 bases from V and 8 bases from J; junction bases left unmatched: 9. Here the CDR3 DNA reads TGTGCCAGCAGTTATTCCCGACAGGGGGCTGGAGGCTACACCTTC. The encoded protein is CASSYSRQGAGGYTF.